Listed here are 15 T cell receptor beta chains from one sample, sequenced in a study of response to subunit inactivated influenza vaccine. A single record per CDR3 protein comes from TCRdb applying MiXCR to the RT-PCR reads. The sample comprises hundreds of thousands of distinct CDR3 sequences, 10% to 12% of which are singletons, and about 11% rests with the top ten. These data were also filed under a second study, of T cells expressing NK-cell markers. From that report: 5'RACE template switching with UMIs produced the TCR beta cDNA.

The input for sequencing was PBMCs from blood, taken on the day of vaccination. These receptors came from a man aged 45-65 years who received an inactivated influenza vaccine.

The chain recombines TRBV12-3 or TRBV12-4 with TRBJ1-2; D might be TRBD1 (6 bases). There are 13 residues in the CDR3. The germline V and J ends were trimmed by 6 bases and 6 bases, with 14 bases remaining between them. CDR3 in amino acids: CASSRGGADGYTF. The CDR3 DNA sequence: TGTGCCAGCAGCCGGGGGGGGGCTGATGGCTACACCTTC.

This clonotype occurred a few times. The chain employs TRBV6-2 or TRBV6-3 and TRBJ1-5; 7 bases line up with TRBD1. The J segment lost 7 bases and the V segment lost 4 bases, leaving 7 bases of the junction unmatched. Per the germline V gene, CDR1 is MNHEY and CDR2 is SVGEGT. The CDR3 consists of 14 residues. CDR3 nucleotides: TGTGCCAGCAGTTTTACAGGGGTTAGACAGCCCCAGCATTTT. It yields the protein CASSFTGVRQPQHF.

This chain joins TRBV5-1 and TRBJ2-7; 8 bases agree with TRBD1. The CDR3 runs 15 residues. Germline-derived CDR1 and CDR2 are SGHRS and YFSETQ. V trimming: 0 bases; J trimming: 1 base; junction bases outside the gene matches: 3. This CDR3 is CASSLADRGSYEQYF. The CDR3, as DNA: TGCGCCAGCAGCTTGGCCGACAGGGGTTCCTACGAGCAGTACTTC.

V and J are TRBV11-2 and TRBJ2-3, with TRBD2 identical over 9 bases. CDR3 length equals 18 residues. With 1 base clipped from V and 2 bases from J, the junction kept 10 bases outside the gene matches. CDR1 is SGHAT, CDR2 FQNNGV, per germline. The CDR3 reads CASSLVGLAGTPTDTQYF. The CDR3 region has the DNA TGTGCCAGCAGCTTAGTTGGGCTAGCGGGGACCCCCACAGATACGCAGTATTTT.

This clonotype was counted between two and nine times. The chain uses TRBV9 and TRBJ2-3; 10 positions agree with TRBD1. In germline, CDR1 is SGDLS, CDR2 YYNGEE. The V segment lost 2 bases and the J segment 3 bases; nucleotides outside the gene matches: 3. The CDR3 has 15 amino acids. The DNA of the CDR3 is TGTGCCAGCAGCGTCGGGACAGGGGAAACAGATACGCAGTATTTT. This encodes CASSVGTGETDTQYF.

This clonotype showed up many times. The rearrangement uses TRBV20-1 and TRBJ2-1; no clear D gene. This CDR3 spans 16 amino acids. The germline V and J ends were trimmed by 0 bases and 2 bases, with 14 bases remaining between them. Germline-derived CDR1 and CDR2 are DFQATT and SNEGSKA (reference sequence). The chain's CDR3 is CSARDPSGQAYNEQFF. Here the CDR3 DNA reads TGCAGTGCTAGAGACCCATCGGGCCAGGCCTACAATGAGCAGTTCTTC.

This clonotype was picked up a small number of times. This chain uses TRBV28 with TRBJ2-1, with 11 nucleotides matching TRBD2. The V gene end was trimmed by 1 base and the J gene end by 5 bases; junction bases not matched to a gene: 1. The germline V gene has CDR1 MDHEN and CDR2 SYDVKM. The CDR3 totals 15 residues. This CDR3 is CASSLFSGGDNEQFF. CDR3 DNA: TGTGCCAGCAGTTTATTTAGCGGGGGGGACAATGAGCAGTTCTTC.

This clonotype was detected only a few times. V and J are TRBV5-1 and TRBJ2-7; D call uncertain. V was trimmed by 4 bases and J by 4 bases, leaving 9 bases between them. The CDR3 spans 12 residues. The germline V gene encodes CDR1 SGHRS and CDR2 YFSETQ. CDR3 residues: CASSPADYEQYF. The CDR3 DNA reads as TGCGCCAGCAGCCCGGCTGATTACGAGCAGTACTTC.

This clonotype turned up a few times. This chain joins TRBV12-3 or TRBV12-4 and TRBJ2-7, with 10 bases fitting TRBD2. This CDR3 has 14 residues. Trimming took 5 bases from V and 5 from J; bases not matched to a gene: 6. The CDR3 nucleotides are TGTGCCAGCAGTCGGGTCGGGACTAGCGACGAGCAGTACTTC. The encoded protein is CASSRVGTSDEQYF.

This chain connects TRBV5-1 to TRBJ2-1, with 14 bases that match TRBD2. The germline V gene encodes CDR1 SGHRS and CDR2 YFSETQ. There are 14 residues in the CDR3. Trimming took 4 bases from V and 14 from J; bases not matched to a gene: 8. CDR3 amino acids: CASSPGTSGGEEFF. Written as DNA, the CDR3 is TGCGCCAGCAGCCCCGGGACTAGCGGGGGCGAGGAGTTCTTC.

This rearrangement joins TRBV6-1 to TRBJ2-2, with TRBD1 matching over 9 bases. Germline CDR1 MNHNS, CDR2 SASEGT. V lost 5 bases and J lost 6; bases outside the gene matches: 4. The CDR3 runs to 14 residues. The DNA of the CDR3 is TGTGCCAGCAGTCCTACAGGGGGCGCCGGGGAGCTGTTTTTT. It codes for CASSPTGGAGELFF.

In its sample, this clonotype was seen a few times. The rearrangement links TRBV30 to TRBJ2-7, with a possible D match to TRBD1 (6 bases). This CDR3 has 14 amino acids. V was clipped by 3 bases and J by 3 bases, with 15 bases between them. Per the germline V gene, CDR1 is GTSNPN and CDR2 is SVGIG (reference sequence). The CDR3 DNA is TGTGCCTGGAGAAACTGGGACAAGAGCTACGAGCAGTACTTC. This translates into CAWRNWDKSYEQYF.

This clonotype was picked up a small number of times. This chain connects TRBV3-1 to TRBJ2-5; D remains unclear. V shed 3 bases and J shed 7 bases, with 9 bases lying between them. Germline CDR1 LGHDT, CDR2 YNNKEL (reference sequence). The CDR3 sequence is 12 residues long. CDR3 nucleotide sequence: TGTGCCAGCAGCCAGAGCCTTAGGACCCAGTACTTC. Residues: CASSQSLRTQYF.

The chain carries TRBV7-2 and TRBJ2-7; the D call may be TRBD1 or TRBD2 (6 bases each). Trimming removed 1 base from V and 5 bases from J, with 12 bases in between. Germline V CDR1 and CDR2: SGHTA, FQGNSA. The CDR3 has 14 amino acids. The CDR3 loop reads CASSLGGASNEQYF. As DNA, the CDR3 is TGTGCCAGCAGCTTAGGGGGGGCCAGCAACGAGCAGTACTTC.

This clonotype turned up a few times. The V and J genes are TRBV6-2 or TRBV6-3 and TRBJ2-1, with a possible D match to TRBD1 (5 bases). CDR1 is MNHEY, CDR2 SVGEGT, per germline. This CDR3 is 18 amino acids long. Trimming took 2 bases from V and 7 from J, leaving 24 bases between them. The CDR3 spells CASSYPPVQVGFGNEQFF. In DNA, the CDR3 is TGTGCCAGCAGTTACCCGCCCGTACAGGTGGGGTTTGGAAATGAGCAGTTCTTC.